This entry is about one TCR beta chain. Its antigen remains unidentified. This entry comes from a study of T cells in Graves' hyperthyroidism and ophthalmopathy. Study outcomes and limitations: Researchers found most expanded thyroid clonotypes above 0.001 in blood as well.

The source material, RNA transcripts, was used to amplify TCR beta CDR3 regions. A first-round RT-PCR of the TCR CDR3 used the HTBI primer set. TCRdb independently ran MiXCR on the multiplex PCR reads; one entry per CDR3 protein. The top ten clones hold 9.5% to 11% of a sample with some 400,000 distinct CDR3 sequences, roughly 13% of them seen once. Over 18 months, lack of ophthalmopathy progression marked Graves' hyperthyroidism as stable. This TCR was recovered from a woman aged 60-75 years with Graves' hyperthyroidism. The sample comprised blood.

The CDR3 nucleotides read TGTGCCAGCAGCGGGACTAGCGGGAGTATAGCTGGCACAGATACGCAGTATTTT. Amino acids: CASSGTSGSIAGTDTQYF. This chain connects TRBV7-9 to TRBJ2-3, with TRBD2 matching 14 bases. This CDR3 spans 18 amino acids. V dropped 5 bases and J dropped 1; count of bases not matched to a gene: 8. The germline gives CDR1 SEHNR, CDR2 FQNEAQ (reference sequence). Supplemented by reference TRBV7-9 and TRBJ2-3, the full variable domain reads DTGVSQNPRHKITKRGQNVTFRCDPISEHNRLYWYRQTLGQGPEFLTYFQNEAQLEKSRLLSDRFSAERPKGSFSTLEIQRTEQGDSAMYLCASSGTSGSIAGTDTQYFGPGTRLTVL.